This T cell receptor (beta chain) was sequenced for a study of blood T cell repertoires in COVID-19. Study summary: The United States, Italy and Spain supplied acute and convalescent COVID-19 samples.

Authors' processing steps: Amplified reference gene primers provided the basis for estimating nucleated cell counts. Sequencing was performed with immunoSEQ multiplex PCR; in TCRdb, only in-frame clones are kept and a portion is missing. V and J calls and clone size are copied from that table; D and trimming were computed from the DNA. The data show 250,000 to 300,000 clones, 80% to 90% seen once. The germline CDR1 and CDR2 sequences are MDHEN and SYDVKM. Trimming at V came to 3 bases and at J to 7 bases, leaving 6 bases not matched to a gene. The CDR3 has 15 amino acids. Allocation to cohorts depended on clinical history reported by the participants. Two negative PCRs, clearance, or symptom resolution characterized the recovered Cohort 3 donors.

This sequence joins TRBV28 and TRBJ2-5, with 12 bases aligning to TRBD2. This clonotype originated in a woman in her 50s who had recovered from COVID-19. Material for sequencing was PBMCs or T cells enriched from blood (not recorded which). This CDR3 is CASSLASGRVGTQYF. Written as DNA, the CDR3 is TGTGCCAGCAGTTTGGCTAGCGGGAGGGTCGGGACCCAGTACTTC.